The 5 T cell receptor beta chains listed next were all sequenced from one sample in a study of T cell responses to AZD1222 COVID-19 vaccine. Sequenced by immunoSEQ multiplex PCR; TCRdb stores in-frame clones only, minus some. The sample has 120,000 or so clones; roughly 85% are singletons. Sequencing used peripheral blood, obtained on day 0 of AZD1222 vaccination. The receptors were sampled from an adult in good health.

The chain is built from TRBV18 and TRBJ1-5; TRBD1 is a possible D gene (6 bases). Trimming removed 3 bases at V and 2 bases at J, with 8 bases between. Per the germline V gene, CDR1 is KGHSH and CDR2 is LQKENI. The CDR3 extends over 14 amino acids. The CDR3, as DNA: TGTGCCAGCTCACCTTCAGGGGGCAATCAGCCCCAGCATTTT. It yields the protein CASSPSGGNQPQHF. Combining the CDR3 with reference TRBV18 and TRBJ1-5 gives the whole variable domain NAGVMQNPRHLVRRRGQEARLRCSPMKGHSHVYWYRQLPEEGLKFMVYLQKENIIDESGMPKERFSAEFPKEGPSILRIQQVVRGDSAAYFCASSPSGGNQPQHFGDGTRLSIL.

This chain links TRBV28 with TRBJ1-2; possibly TRBD1 for D (6 bases). This CDR3 has 17 amino acids. Per the germline V gene, CDR1 is MDHEN and CDR2 is SYDVKM. The germline V and J ends were trimmed by 6 bases and 0 bases, with 20 bases remaining between them. CDR3 nucleotide sequence: TGTGCCAGCAGCACCGGAGGGGTGGGGGGGCCTAACTATGGCTACACCTTC. Encoded protein: CASSTGGVGGPNYGYTF.

The chain's CDR3 is CASSHGVDSLQTQYF. CDR3 sequence (DNA): TGTGCCAGCAGTCACGGGGTTGATTCCCTTCAGACCCAGTACTTC. The rearrangement uses TRBV3-1 (or the pseudogene TRBV3-2) and TRBJ2-5, with D possibly matching TRBD2 (5 bases). The CDR3 has 15 residues. V gave up 6 bases and J gave up 6 bases, with 20 bases separating them. The germline V gene has CDR1 LGHDT and CDR2 YNNKEL (reference sequence).

The V and J genes are TRBV2 and TRBJ2-1; TRBD2 aligns across 10 bases. With 6 bases clipped from V and 9 bases from J, the junction kept 14 bases outside the gene matches. In germline, CDR1 is SNHLY, CDR2 FYNNEI. The CDR3 consists of 16 residues. CDR3 protein: CASRGGTSVTSGEQFF. Written as DNA, the CDR3 is TGTGCCAGCAGGGGGGGGACTAGCGTTACAAGTGGTGAGCAGTTCTTC.

This chain joins TRBV5-1 and TRBJ2-1; 14 nucleotides agree with TRBD2. Germline CDR1 is SGHRS and CDR2 is YFSETQ. The length of the CDR3 is 15 residues. J was trimmed by 7 bases and V by 4 bases; bases with no gene match: 4. As DNA, the CDR3 is TGCGCCAGCAGCGAGGGGACTAGCGGGAGTAATGAGCAGTTCTTC. Protein sequence: CASSEGTSGSNEQFF.